This T cell receptor beta chain appears in the sequencing data of a study of blood T cell repertoires in COVID-19. The CDR3 has 14 amino acids. Germline CDR1 reads SGHTA; CDR2 reads FQGTGA. V gave up 7 bases and J gave up 4 bases; unmatched junction bases: 3. Measured with immunoSEQ multiplex PCR; TCRdb has only the in-frame clones, and not every one. The repertoire holds around 240,000 clones, with 91% as singletons. The sample was PBMCs or T cells enriched from blood (not recorded which). The chain couples TRBV7-3 to TRBJ2-3; 12 nucleotides align to TRBD2. The sequence was collected from a human donor in a cohort exposed to, infected with or recovered from COVID-19 (not recorded which). The donor label of this sample is uncertain. In nucleotides, the CDR3 is TGTGCCAGCACTAGCGGGGGGGCGGCAGATACGCAGTATTTT. This gives the protein CASTSGGAADTQYF.